This T cell receptor (beta chain) was sequenced during a study of naive and memory T cell subsets. Two oligonucleotides, mixed equimolar, formed the beta constant-region primer covering TRBC1 and TRBC2. Ligated cDNA was amplified by four rounds of PCR with nested alpha and beta constant-region primers and SP2. Each CDR3 protein is one row after TCRdb ran MiXCR on the UMI-ligation and nested PCR reads. The repertoire holds over 100,000 distinct CDR3 sequences, roughly 15% seen once, with about 3% in the top ten. Findings and limits, study-wide: TCR abundance followed a power law differing between naive and memory subsets. A few larger clonotypes appeared in naive repertoires, especially CD8, possibly memory cells re-expressing CD45RA. Gini index rose across naive, CM, EM and EMRA in CD4 and CD8.

Germline lookup yields CDR1 MNHEY and CDR2 SVGAGI. The CDR3 is 16 amino acids. Trimming at V came to 5 bases and at J to 6 bases, leaving 10 bases not matched to a gene. In regard to this clonotype: Its antigen is currently unknown.

This TCR was sampled from a human donor in good health. The sample was naive CD8+ T cells from blood. The gene calls are TRBV6-5 and TRBJ2-1; 10 bases fit TRBD2. The CDR3 region has the DNA TGTGCCAGCAGTCCCAATCTAGCGGGAGCAGGCAATGAGCAGTTCTTC. Amino acid sequence: CASSPNLAGAGNEQFF.